The next 32 T cell receptor beta chains were all read from a single sample in a study of human T cells and chemical hapten exposure. Indicated time point: patch test 1, 2 weeks after DPC sensitization. Indicated treatment: therapeutic diphenylcyclopropenone sensitization with weekly scalp DPC. TCRdb re-analysed the RACE reads in MiXCR, keeping a single row per CDR3 protein. This table has roughly 180,000 distinct CDR3 sequences, more than 20% appearing once. The starting material was whole blood, obtained in connection with sensitization to the hapten diphenylcyclopropenone (DPC). These receptors were obtained from a woman aged 45 to 65 with alopecia areata. Some clones in this sample may be carry-over from other donors' samples.

Remarks on this clonotype: A read error may produce the germline difference seen at one junction end. The V and J genes are TRBV4-3 and TRBJ2-1; 8 nucleotides match TRBD2. This CDR3 has 17 residues. Germline V gene lookup returns CDR1 LGHNA and CDR2 YSLEER. The CDR3 protein is CASSQDLASGSYNEQFF. CDR3 bases: TGTGCCAGCAGCCAAGATCTCGCTAGCGGGTCCTACAATGAGCAGTTCTTC.

The V and J genes are TRBV25-1 and TRBJ2-1; D remains unclear. CDR1 and CDR2 (germline): MGHDK, SYGVNS. Trimming removed 4 bases from V and 8 bases from J, with 12 bases in between. The CDR3 sequence is 13 residues long. CDR3 residues: CASSANAVHEQFF. DNA for the CDR3: TGTGCCAGCAGTGCTAATGCGGTTCATGAGCAGTTCTTC. The complete variable domain, with remaining parts taken from reference TRBV25-1 and TRBJ2-1, reads EADIYQTPRYLVIGTGKKITLECSQTMGHDKMYWYQQDPGMELHLIHYSYGVNSTEKGDLSSESTVSRIRTEHFPLTLESARPSHTSQYLCASSANAVHEQFFGPGTRLTVL.

This clonotype has only a few counts. The chain joins TRBV20-1 to TRBJ2-1; TRBD2 agrees at 8 bases. Germline V CDR1 and CDR2: DFQATT, SNEGSKA (reference sequence). The CDR3 has 16 residues. V was pared by 0 bases and J by 5 bases, with 9 bases of the junction left unmatched. CDR3 nucleotides: TGCAGTGCTAGAGACCCCCGGGGGGGACCTCACAATGAGCAGTTCTTC. Amino acid sequence: CSARDPRGGPHNEQFF.

This clonotype was observed many times. V and J are TRBV4-2 and TRBJ2-1; D possibly corresponds to TRBD1 (6 bases). CDR1 and CDR2 from the germline V gene are LGHNA and YNFKEQ. The CDR3 length is 16 residues. Trimming cost V 0 bases and J 4 bases, with 13 bases left between them. CDR3 nucleotide sequence: TGTGCCAGCAGCCAAGAGGCCTCCCAGGGGTACAATGAGCAGTTCTTC. Encoded protein: CASSQEASQGYNEQFF.

The gene calls are TRBV29-1 and TRBJ2-7, with no clear D. Germline V gene lookup returns CDR1 SQVTM and CDR2 ANQGSEA. With 1 base removed from V and 3 bases from J, the gap between germline ends came to 13 bases. This CDR3 contains 14 residues. The CDR3 protein is CSVEVDGPNYEQYF. DNA for the CDR3: TGCAGCGTTGAAGTGGACGGACCGAACTACGAGCAGTACTTC.

In this sample, this clonotype turned up a few times. The rearrangement links TRBV25-1 to TRBJ1-1; D remains unclear. Germline lookup yields CDR1 MGHDK and CDR2 SYGVNS. With 5 bases removed from V and 1 base from J, the gap between germline ends came to 8 bases. This CDR3 contains 13 residues. CDR3 region: CASSFYRNTEAFF. For the CDR3, the DNA is TGTGCCAGCAGTTTCTATCGGAACACTGAAGCTTTCTTT.

This clonotype has only a few counts. This chain connects TRBV20-1 to TRBJ2-3; no definite D call. Trimming removed 6 bases at V and 6 bases at J, with 16 bases between. CDR1 and CDR2 (germline): DFQATT, SNEGSKA (reference sequence). The CDR3 sequence is 13 residues long. The CDR3 protein is CSAPTGSRDTQYF. The CDR3 nucleotides are TGCAGTGCGCCGACCGGCTCACGCGATACGCAGTATTTT.

The table lists this clonotype with a few counts. This chain's CDR3 is CATSRDLLAGGMKTQYF. The DNA for the CDR3 is TGTGCCACCAGCAGAGACTTGCTAGCGGGAGGGATGAAGACCCAGTACTTC. This chain links TRBV15 with TRBJ2-5, with 12 bases that match TRBD2. Germline CDR1 LNHNV, CDR2 YYDKDF (reference sequence). The CDR3 spans 17 residues. J gave up 6 bases and V 0 bases, and 8 bases lay outside the gene matches.

This clonotype was picked up a small number of times. The chain's CDR3 is CASSDGLSWAEQFF. CDR3 sequence (DNA): TGTGCCAGCAGCGATGGTCTCAGTTGGGCCGAGCAGTTCTTC. V usage is TRBV11-2 and J usage is TRBJ2-1; D is unclear. Germline assignment: CDR1 SGHAT and CDR2 FQNNGV. The CDR3 runs to 14 residues. V was cut by 5 bases and J by 10 bases, with 18 bases left in between.

This clonotype was seen a few times. V is TRBV6-1 and J is TRBJ1-5; possibly TRBD1 for D (5 bases). CDR1 and CDR2 from the germline V gene are MNHNS and SASEGT. The V end lost 7 bases, the J end lost 4 bases, and 14 bases lay between the germline ends. This CDR3 comprises 14 residues. The CDR3 protein is CASTLGPQNQPQHF. CDR3 in DNA: TGTGCCAGCACCTTGGGACCCCAAAATCAGCCCCAGCATTTT.

The V gene is TRBV7-8, the J gene TRBJ2-3, with D possibly TRBD2 on 6 matching bases. The CDR3 consists of 15 residues. The germline V gene encodes CDR1 SGHVS and CDR2 FQNEAQ. The CDR3 sequence is CASIGGGPWADTQYF. DNA for the CDR3: TGTGCGTCAATTGGGGGAGGCCCCTGGGCAGATACGCAGTATTTT. Full variable domain (outside the CDR3, taken from reference TRBV7-8 and TRBJ2-3): GAGVSQSPRYKVAKRGQDVALRCDPISGHVSLFWYQQALGQGPEFLTYFQNEAQLDKSGLPSDRFFAERPEGSVSTLKIQRTQQEDSAVYLCASIGGGPWADTQYFGPGTRLTVL.

The chain is built from TRBV5-1 and TRBJ2-5; a weak D match, TRBD2 (5 bases). The germline V and J ends were trimmed by 0 bases and 4 bases, with 13 bases remaining between them. The CDR3 sequence is 15 residues long. Per germline, CDR1 SGHRS and CDR2 YFSETQ. The CDR3 DNA sequence: TGCGCCAGCAGCTTGGGAGGGATCGCAGGAGAGACCCAGTACTTC. Translated, it gives CASSLGGIAGETQYF.

This clonotype has a handful of counts. This chain joins TRBV15 and TRBJ1-2, with 9 bases matching TRBD1. The CDR3 covers 19 residues. Looked up from germline, CDR1 is LNHNV and CDR2 is YYDKDF (reference sequence). J was trimmed by 3 bases and V by 0 bases; bases with no gene match: 14. CDR3 sequence: CATSRDGSVWDREDYGYTF. Written as DNA, the CDR3 is TGTGCCACCAGCAGAGATGGGAGTGTTTGGGACAGGGAGGACTATGGCTACACCTTC.

The J gene is TRBJ1-2, the V gene TRBV28; TRBD1 agrees at 7 bases. With V trimmed by 7 bases and J by 2 bases, 10 bases remained unmatched. Germline CDR1 reads MDHEN; CDR2 reads SYDVKM. The CDR3 runs to 15 residues. CDR3 amino acids: CASNLLGTENYGYTF. The CDR3, as DNA: TGTGCCAGCAATCTCCTCGGGACAGAGAACTATGGCTACACCTTC.

This clonotype was counted only a few times. The V gene is TRBV11-2, the J gene TRBJ1-5; D call uncertain. The germline gives CDR1 SGHAT, CDR2 FQNNGV. V was pared by 5 bases and J by 2 bases, with 13 bases between. The length of the CDR3 is 15 residues. CDR3 protein: CASSLGGMGNQPQHF. In DNA form, the CDR3 reads TGTGCCAGCAGCCTTGGCGGGATGGGCAATCAGCCCCAGCATTTT.

V usage is TRBV29-1 and J usage is TRBJ1-1, with D tentatively TRBD1 (5 bases). This CDR3 comprises 14 residues. The germline gives CDR1 SQVTM, CDR2 ANQGSEA. V lost 2 bases and J lost 4, with 14 bases in between. The CDR3 DNA reads TGCAGCGTTGAAAGGGGAGGAATGGGCACTGAAGCTTTCTTT. Protein product: CSVERGGMGTEAFF. Filled out from reference TRBV29-1 and TRBJ1-1, the complete variable domain reads SAVISQKPSRDICQRGTSLTIQCQVDSQVTMMFWYRQQPGQSLTLIATANQGSEATYESGFVIDKFPISRPNLTFSTLTVSNMSPEDSSIYLCSVERGGMGTEAFFGQGTRLTVV.

V gene TRBV12-3 or TRBV12-4 combines with J gene TRBJ1-2; 7 bases line up with TRBD1. V trimming: 6 bases; J trimming: 7 bases; junction bases outside the gene matches: 11. The CDR3 totals 14 residues. The CDR3 sequence: CASSLKGAGSGYTF. CDR3 DNA sequence: TGTGCCAGCAGCCTTAAGGGGGCTGGAAGTGGCTACACCTTC.

This clonotype was observed many times. The chain is built from TRBV6-6 and TRBJ2-3; D may be TRBD1 (6 bases). Germline assignment: CDR1 MNHNY and CDR2 SVGAGI (reference sequence). Trimming cost V 5 bases and J 2 bases, with 14 bases left between them. The CDR3 runs 15 residues. CDR3 sequence (DNA): TGTGCCAGCAGTCTGACACTGGGGGCCACAGATACGCAGTATTTT. Its translation: CASSLTLGATDTQYF.

V gene TRBV20-1 combines with J gene TRBJ1-5; weak D call: TRBD1 (6 bases). The CDR3 runs to 14 residues. Germline V gene lookup returns CDR1 DFQATT and CDR2 SNEGSKA (reference sequence). V lost 1 base and J 3 bases, leaving 10 bases between the germline ends. The DNA for the CDR3 is TGCAGTGCTAGAGGGGGGCACAACAATCAGCCCCAGCATTTT. This encodes CSARGGHNNQPQHF.

The CDR3 sequence is CASSLDQRENDEQFF. In DNA, the CDR3 is TGTGCCAGCAGCTTAGACCAGCGGGAGAATGATGAGCAGTTCTTC. J is TRBJ2-1 and V is TRBV7-3, with 8 bases fitting TRBD2. The CDR3 covers 15 residues. V lost 2 bases and J lost 8; bases outside the gene matches: 8. CDR1 and CDR2 from the germline V gene are SGHTA and FQGTGA.

The rearrangement uses TRBV20-1 and TRBJ2-3; TRBD2 might be the D (6 bases). Germline V gene lookup returns CDR1 DFQATT and CDR2 SNEGSKA (reference sequence). V was pared by 3 bases and J by 4 bases, with 17 bases between. CDR3 length: 15 residues. The CDR3 DNA sequence: TGCAGTGCTAGCGAGGCTAGCGTTGACGCAGATACGCAGTATTTT. It codes for CSASEASVDADTQYF.

This clonotype was seen a handful of times. The gene calls are TRBV20-1 and TRBJ2-1; D gene uncertain. The CDR3 spans 14 residues. Germline lookup yields CDR1 DFQATT and CDR2 SNEGSKA (reference sequence). Trimming cost V 6 bases and J 0 bases, with 12 bases left between them. CDR3 protein: CSAVRVSSYNEQFF. The CDR3 DNA follows: TGCAGTGCGGTCCGGGTTAGCTCCTACAATGAGCAGTTCTTC.

This clonotype came up a few times. The V gene is TRBV10-3, the J gene TRBJ2-7; D is ambiguous. The CDR3 length is 15 residues. The V and J ends lost 3 bases and 1 base respectively, with 13 bases between them. Germline V gene sequence: CDR1 ENHRY, CDR2 SYGVKD. The CDR3 is CAISDLQVGSYEQYF. CDR3 nucleotides: TGTGCCATCAGTGATTTGCAGGTTGGATCCTACGAGCAGTACTTC.

The chain employs TRBV29-1 and TRBJ2-3; TRBD1 agrees at 8 bases. Germline V lookup: CDR1 SQVTM, CDR2 ANQGSEA. The CDR3 length is 15 residues. V gave up 7 bases and J gave up 2 bases; unmatched junction bases: 11. The CDR3: CSAEPWTGSTDTQYF. CDR3 bases: TGCAGCGCCGAGCCATGGACAGGGTCCACAGATACGCAGTATTTT.

The V gene is TRBV29-1, the J gene TRBJ2-3; no firm D call. Germline V gene sequence: CDR1 SQVTM, CDR2 ANQGSEA. The CDR3 runs to 12 residues. Trimming took 7 bases from V and 4 from J, leaving 12 bases between them. CDR3 residues: CSAQVQADTQYF. The CDR3 bases are TGCAGCGCCCAAGTGCAGGCAGATACGCAGTATTTT.

V gene TRBV29-1 combines with J gene TRBJ2-7; weak D call: TRBD2 (5 bases). Deletions cut 7 bases from V and 0 bases from J, with 22 bases between. The CDR3 spans 16 residues. Germline assignment: CDR1 SQVTM and CDR2 ANQGSEA. The CDR3 DNA is TGCAGCGCCCTGGACCGAGGAGGTCGAAGCTCCTACGAGCAGTACTTC. It translates to CSALDRGGRSSYEQYF.

The gene calls are TRBV10-3 and TRBJ2-7, with a tentative D call TRBD2 (6 bases). There are 15 residues in the CDR3. Trimming shortened V by 4 bases and J by 3 bases, and 16 bases separated the two germline ends. Germline V CDR1 and CDR2: ENHRY, SYGVKD. CDR3 amino acids: CAISAINTGVYEQYF. The CDR3 nucleotides are TGTGCCATCAGTGCAATAAACACGGGGGTCTACGAGCAGTACTTC.

The sample holds a few counts of this clonotype. The gene calls are TRBV15 and TRBJ1-6; TRBD1 matches at 9 bases. Germline V gene sequence: CDR1 LNHNV, CDR2 YYDKDF (reference sequence). The CDR3 spans 15 residues. Trimming at V came to 3 bases and at J to 9 bases, leaving 6 bases not matched to a gene. The DNA for the CDR3 is TGTGCCACCAGCAGCGAAGACAGGGGGGGTTCACCCCTCCACTTT. Amino acids: CATSSEDRGGSPLHF.

The chain combines TRBV6-1 with TRBJ1-4; a weak D match, TRBD1 (5 bases). V was cut by 4 bases and J by 8 bases, with 8 bases left in between. CDR3 length equals 12 residues. The V gene's germline CDR1 is MNHNS and CDR2 SASEGT. The CDR3 loop is CASSAGTEKLFF. The CDR3 DNA follows: TGTGCCAGCAGTGCAGGGACGGAAAAACTGTTTTTT.

This clonotype was counted only a few times. The chain joins TRBV3-1 to TRBJ1-1, with 8 bases identical to TRBD1. This CDR3 is 14 amino acids long. CDR1 is LGHDT, CDR2 YNNKEL, per germline (reference sequence). Germline trimming cut 0 bases from V and 4 bases from J; bases unmatched to any gene: 1. This chain's CDR3 is CASSQEDRGTEAFF. The CDR3 DNA is TGTGCCAGCAGCCAAGAAGACAGGGGCACTGAAGCTTTCTTT.

The chain has TRBV12-3 or TRBV12-4 and TRBJ2-1, with 8 positions matching TRBD2. The trim removed 2 bases at V and 10 bases at J, leaving 4 bases unmatched. The CDR3 has 13 residues. The CDR3 region has the DNA TGTGCCAGCAGTTTATTCGCTAGCGGGGAGCAGTTCTTC. Translated, it gives CASSLFASGEQFF.

This clonotype has more than one count but fewer than ten. As DNA, the CDR3 is TGTGCCAGCAGTTATTGGGTACTAGGGGACGGTGAGCAGTTCTTC. This sequence encodes CASSYWVLGDGEQFF. J is TRBJ2-1 and V is TRBV6-6, with D perhaps TRBD1 or TRBD2 (5 bases each). Germline CDR1 is MNHNY and CDR2 is SVGAGI (reference sequence). V was shortened by 3 bases and J by 9 bases, with 18 bases between the two germline ends. This CDR3 has 15 amino acids.